This T cell receptor (beta chain) stems from a study of blood T cell repertoires in COVID-19 (dated by TCRdb to between 2020 and 2021). Study-level background: Collaborator samples came from the United States, Italy and Spain and covered acute and convalescent phases of COVID-19. The material from the prospective study consisted of cDNA or gDNA derived from T cells, B-cell-depleted T cells, or PBMCs. Subjects who had been exposed to COVID-19, were actively infected with it, or had recovered from it provided the deeply sampled blood TCRbeta repertoires that made up the dataset. A freely available public database, intended as a resource for researchers studying the immune response to SARS-CoV-2, is where the repertoires were released. Samples came from the ongoing ImmuneRACE study (first 160 participants) plus 1,254 subjects from 6 global collaborators. Nearly every sample came with metadata listing a de-identified subject ID, COVID-19 status, age in years and sex. Where available, HLA class I and class II types were taken from metadata supplied by the sample provider and were not determined by assay-based typing. General findings and caveats noted by the study authors: The amount of clinical and demographic metadata varied by source and participant and was provided uncurated.

TCRbeta CDR3 regions were amplified from genomic DNA using the immunoSEQ Assay, a bias-controlled multiplex PCR. Turning to the authors' computational methods: The number of nucleated cells in each sample was estimated by amplification of reference gene primers within the assay. Sequence reads were collapsed and filtered to measure the absolute abundance of every unique TCRbeta CDR3 rearrangement. Productive Simpson clonality was computed per sample as the square root of Simpson's diversity index over productive rearrangements. TCRdb carries this immuneACCESS record with in-frame sequences only. Its versions omit some clonotypes, under half of them owing to an unresolved V gene in the studies checked, with the rest unexplained. Clonal size and the V and J genes are those of that table, whereas D and trimming came from the DNA. In all, the sample holds approximately 210,000 clones, and 65% to 90% of those were seen once. The ten largest clones capture approximately 9% of the sample.

The table lists this clone with a count of one. Its antigen is not yet known. Qualities for individual bases were not recorded, and no much larger clone is one base off. In the prospective study, participants were roughly 18 to 89 years old, resided in approximately 22 geographic areas of the United States, and were enrolled through a virtual design. In the prospective study, participants were assigned to cohorts based on the clinical history participants reported in a screening survey and a study questionnaire. Mobile phlebotomists in the prospective study collected whole blood, serum and a nasopharyngeal or oropharyngeal swab from every participant. Prospective study participants could optionally give additional blood draws and questionnaires over an approximately 2-month period. Before DNA extraction, blood samples from the prospective study were shipped at room temperature or frozen. This TCR was sampled from a woman between 45 and 60 years old with acute COVID-19. Sequenced: PBMCs or T cells enriched from blood (not recorded which).

CDR3 protein: CASTRQKNYGYTF. In nucleotides, the sequence is TGTGCCAGCACCCGACAGAAAAACTATGGCTACACCTTC. Rearrangement joined TRBV7-2 to TRBJ1-2, with TRBD1 as a weak D call on 5 bases. In the germline V gene, CDR1 corresponds to SGHTA and CDR2 to FQGNSA. The CDR3 numbers 13 residues from cysteine through phenylalanine. The sequence is cut down to CDR3 DNA, 39 bases in frame from base 1. V is pared back by 7 bases and J by 2 bases, with 11 bases lying between the germline termini.